This T cell receptor beta chain was captured in a study of blood T cell repertoires in COVID-19. About the research overall: COVID-19 samples, acute and convalescent, were from the United States, Italy and Spain.

Seattle patients were enrolled while actively infected and followed longitudinally. Germline V gene data show CDR1 as SGDLS and CDR2 as YYNGEE. The CDR3 loop spans 14 amino acids. V was clipped by 2 bases and J by 0 bases; unmatched bases: 2. Sequenced by immunoSEQ multiplex PCR; TCRdb stores in-frame clones only, minus some. The table has approximately 200,000 clones, roughly 94% seen once. This clone appeared a single time. This sequence originates from a man aged 25-40 years with COVID-19, enrolled during active disease. V usage is TRBV9 and J usage is TRBJ2-7, with 7 bases aligning to TRBD1. The specimen sequenced was peripheral blood. CDR3 protein: CASSVTGDSYEQYF. The CDR3 nucleotides are TGTGCCAGCAGCGTTACAGGGGACTCCTACGAGCAGTACTTC.